What follows are 15 T cell receptor beta chains derived from one specimen sequenced in a study of cytomegalovirus exposure and HLA in healthy donors. PCR amplification relied on 60 Vbeta primers (plus 13 Jbeta primers). Produced via immunoSEQ multiplex PCR; TCRdb's table is partial and in-frame only. The sample includes around 62,000 clones, roughly 80% of them seen just once. Material for sequencing was PBMCs. All receptors come from a male donor in good health and CMV-seropositive.

The chain employs TRBV29-1 and TRBJ2-2; D possibly corresponds to TRBD2 (5 bases). The germline V and J ends were trimmed by 7 bases and 6 bases, with 12 bases remaining between them. Germline values: CDR1 SQVTM, CDR2 ANQGSEA. This CDR3 region has 12 residues. The CDR3 region is CSADTGSGELFF. The CDR3 DNA sequence: TGCAGCGCCGACACGGGATCCGGGGAGCTGTTTTTT.

Here the CDR3 reads CASSLMTGTTSYEQYF. The CDR3 DNA follows: TGTGCCAGCAGTTTGATGACCGGGACAACCTCCTACGAGCAGTACTTC. The chain links TRBV28 to TRBJ2-7, with a weak D call TRBD1 (6 bases). The CDR3 length is 16 residues. Per germline, CDR1 MDHEN and CDR2 SYDVKM. The ends were cut back, 3 bases at V and 0 bases at J, with 15 bases in the middle. The full variable domain, rest sourced from reference TRBV28 and TRBJ2-7, is DVKVTQSSRYLVKRTGEKVFLECVQDMDHENMFWYRQDPGLGLRLIYFSYDVKMKEKGDIPEGYSVSREKKERFSLILESASTNQTSMYLCASSLMTGTTSYEQYFGPGTRLTVT.

The chain is built from TRBV30 and TRBJ1-5, with D unclear. This CDR3 region has 15 residues. V lost 3 bases to trimming and J lost 0 bases, with 12 bases between them. Germline CDR1 reads GTSNPN; CDR2 reads SVGIG (reference sequence). CDR3 sequence: CAWSPGFASNQPQHF. CDR3 nucleotides: TGTGCCTGGAGCCCAGGCTTCGCTAGCAATCAGCCCCAGCATTTT.

The V and J genes are TRBV4-3 and TRBJ1-1, with a weak D call TRBD1 (5 bases). The germline CDR1 and CDR2 sequences are LGHNA and YSLEER. This CDR3 contains 15 residues. V was trimmed by 0 bases and J by 4 bases, leaving 12 bases between them. The CDR3: CASSQEWGAATEAFF. The CDR3 DNA reads as TGCGCCAGCAGCCAAGAATGGGGCGCAGCCACTGAAGCTTTCTTT.

The chain employs TRBV7-9 and TRBJ1-1; a possible D gene is TRBD1 (5 bases). The germline CDR1 and CDR2 sequences are SEHNR and FQNEAQ (reference sequence). The germline V and J ends were trimmed by 1 base and 4 bases, with 10 bases remaining between them. This CDR3 region has 14 residues. CDR3 DNA sequence: TGTGCCAGCAGCTTAGGACAGCCTTTCACTGAAGCTTTCTTT. Translating gives CASSLGQPFTEAFF.

The chain links TRBV7-6 to TRBJ2-5, with 8 bases matching TRBD1. CDR3 size: 15 residues. The V and J ends lost 5 bases and 2 bases, in that order; junction bases with no gene match: 7. Germline-derived CDR1 and CDR2 are SGHVS and FNYEAQ. The chain's CDR3 is CASSAWTGRQETQYF. The CDR3 DNA sequence: TGTGCCAGCAGCGCCTGGACAGGGCGTCAAGAGACCCAGTACTTC. The full variable domain, in which reference TRBV7-6 and TRBJ2-5 provide the parts outside the CDR3, is GAGVSQSPRYKVTKRGQDVALRCDPISGHVSLYWYRQALGQGPEFLTYFNYEAQQDKSGLPNDRFSAERPEGSISTLTIQRTEQRDSAMYRCASSAWTGRQETQYFGPGTRLLVL.

Of note for this clone: A clone one base away is much larger, so this may be a read error. CDR3 sequence: CARRSDLAGGEFF. CDR3 nucleotide sequence: TGTGCCAGAAGATCCGATCTAGCGGGGGGGGAGTTCTTC. The J gene is TRBJ2-1, the V gene TRBV6-6; 12 positions agree with TRBD2. CDR1 MNHNY and CDR2 SVGAGI come from the germline V gene (reference sequence). Germline trimming cut 9 bases from V and 14 bases from J; bases unmatched to any gene: 11. This CDR3 has 13 amino acids.

In this sample, this clone turned up a few times. The chain joins TRBV4-3 to TRBJ1-2; no clear D. CDR1 and CDR2 from the germline V gene are LGHNA and YSLEER. The CDR3 has 14 amino acids. V was clipped by 0 bases and J by 3 bases, with 8 bases between them. CDR3: CASSQETDDYGYTF. For the CDR3, the DNA is TGCGCCAGCAGCCAAGAAACAGACGACTATGGCTACACCTTC.

This clone has only a few counts. The chain links TRBV5-3 to TRBJ2-7, with 8 bases identical to TRBD1. TRBV5-3 is assigned to the ORF class and has an uncertain function. V lost 0 bases and J lost 4; bases outside the gene matches: 0. The length of the CDR3 is 13 residues. For the CDR3, the DNA is TGTGCCAGAAGCTTGGGACAGGGGTACGAGCAGTACTTC. Amino acids: CARSLGQGYEQYF.

The chain couples TRBV7-9 to TRBJ1-6; TRBD1 might be the D (6 bases). Germline CDR1 is SEHNR and CDR2 is FQNEAQ (reference sequence). This CDR3 is 14 amino acids long. The V and J ends lost 1 base and 9 bases respectively, with 10 bases between them. CDR3: CASSLDQGSSPLHF. The CDR3 DNA follows: TGTGCCAGCAGCTTAGACCAGGGGAGTTCACCCCTCCACTTT.

This clone was seen a few times. This sequence joins TRBV5-1 and TRBJ1-1; TRBD1 matches 7 bases. The V gene's germline CDR1 is SGHRS and CDR2 YFSETQ. This CDR3 region has 13 residues. The V segment lost 4 bases and the J segment 2 bases; nucleotides outside the gene matches: 2. CDR3 sequence reads: CASSRDSNTEAFF. The CDR3 DNA follows: TGCGCCAGCAGCCGGGACAGCAACACTGAAGCTTTCTTT.

CDR3 sequence reads: CASSSSQEGAEELFF. Here the CDR3 DNA reads TGTGCCAGCAGCTCCTCCCAAGAGGGGGCTGAGGAGCTGTTTTTT. The J gene is TRBJ1-4, the V gene TRBV5-4; 7 bases are shared with TRBD1. The last part of the DNA fits TRBJ2-2 better; the J call may be wrong. The CDR3 totals 15 residues. Germline-derived CDR1 and CDR2 are SGHNT and YYREEE (reference sequence).

This chain connects TRBV4-1 to TRBJ2-3; perhaps TRBD2 as D (5 bases). The germline V gene has CDR1 MGHRA and CDR2 YSYEKL. V was shortened by 3 bases and J by 2 bases, with 9 bases between the two germline ends. The CDR3 runs to 14 residues. The CDR3 region has the DNA TGCGCCAGCAGCCAGGTTCTAGCCACAGATACGCAGTATTTT. Translation: CASSQVLATDTQYF.

This sequence joins TRBV5-5 and TRBJ2-7; possible D gene TRBD2, 5 bases. Per germline, CDR1 SGHKS and CDR2 YYEKEE (reference sequence). V was cut by 4 bases and J by 1 base, with 24 bases left in between. The CDR3 loop spans 18 amino acids. The CDR3 sequence: CASSASRTSPSGSYEQYF. The DNA of the CDR3 is TGTGCCAGCAGCGCATCCCGGACGTCCCCGTCGGGATCCTACGAGCAGTACTTC.

The chain employs TRBV4-2 and TRBJ2-7, with a possible D match to TRBD1 (7 bases). V was clipped by 8 bases and J by 5 bases, with 16 bases between them. CDR1 and CDR2 from the germline V gene are LGHNA and YNFKEQ. The CDR3 has 13 amino acids. The CDR3 nucleotides are TGTGCCAGCTCGGGGGACAGAGGTGACGAGCAGTACTTC. Its translation is CASSGDRGDEQYF.